This T cell receptor beta chain was retrieved from a study of cytomegalovirus exposure and HLA in healthy donors. CDR3 length: 15 residues. V was trimmed by 7 bases and J by 1 base, leaving 16 bases between them. CDR1 is SNHLY and CDR2 is FYNNEI in the germline V gene. General study results and limits: In the analysis, some V segments, TRBV6-2 and TRBV6-3 included, were excluded as indistinguishable. Among the sequence variants, a highly shared cluster was likely an artifact of sequencing.

With 60 Vbeta and 13 Jbeta primers, the PCR was carried out. Assay: immunoSEQ multiplex PCR; the TCRdb copy retains only in-frame clones and omits some. The table has 100,000 or so clones, around 80% seen once. The table lists this clone with a few counts. Its antigen is not known. Sequencing was carried out using PBMCs. The receptor comes from a female donor in good health and CMV-seropositive. J is TRBJ1-1 and V is TRBV2; unclear D gene. The CDR3: CASKEGLLGNTEAFF. CDR3 sequence (DNA): TGTGCCAGCAAAGAGGGCCTCCTGGGGAACACTGAAGCTTTCTTT. Full variable domain (rest looked up from reference TRBV2 and TRBJ1-1): EPEVTQTPSHQVTQMGQEVILRCVPISNHLYFYWYRQILGQKVEFLVSFYNNEISEKSEIFDDQFSVERPDGSNFTLKIRSTKLEDSAMYFCASKEGLLGNTEAFFGQGTRLTVV.